The TCR beta chain described here comes from a study of cytomegalovirus exposure and HLA in healthy donors. This table comes from immunoSEQ multiplex PCR, and its TCRdb copy is limited to in-frame clones, with some not included. Among about 140,000 clones listed, 84% were seen once. Findings and caveats of the study: Some 150 TCR beta chains were listed as cytomegalovirus-associated. According to reports, the classifier identified cytomegalovirus status with high specificity and sensitivity.

About this clone itself: Its antigen is still unknown.

This receptor was obtained from a woman aged 30 to 39 in good health and CMV-seronegative. Sequenced input: PBMCs.

CDR3 in DNA: TGTGCCAGTAGGGGACAGGTAGTGTCGTATTCACCCCTCCACTTT. Encoded protein: CASRGQVVSYSPLHF. This chain links TRBV19 with TRBJ1-6, with 8 bases aligning to TRBD1. The CDR3 loop spans 15 amino acids. V was clipped by 6 bases and J by 8 bases; unmatched bases: 9. CDR1 and CDR2 (germline): LNHDA, SQIVND (reference sequence).